Below, one T cell receptor beta chain is given with its context. The entry originates in a study of CD8 T cells in Susac syndrome. Overall study context: Among sequenced Susac syndrome patients, 5 or 6 had active disease and roughly eight were in remission.

Sequencing targeted TCR beta in blood CD8+ and CD4+ T cells. This CDR3 has 11 amino acids. CDR1 and CDR2 (germline): DFQATT, SNEGSKA (reference sequence). V was shortened by 5 bases and J by 4 bases, with 9 bases between the two germline ends. With random hexamers, reverse transcription was performed on roughly 0.5 to 1 ug of RNA. Using its own MiXCR run on the immunoSEQ multiplex PCR reads, TCRdb lists one record per CDR3 protein. The sample has about 200,000 distinct CDR3 sequences; over 75% are singletons. The chain is built from TRBV20-1 and TRBJ2-7; D is unresolved. Specimen: CD4+ T cells from PBMCs. This clonotype was obtained from a human donor with Susac syndrome. Written as DNA, the CDR3 is TGCAGTGCTTACGTGGGTTACGAGCAGTACTTC. As protein: CSAYVGYEQYF.